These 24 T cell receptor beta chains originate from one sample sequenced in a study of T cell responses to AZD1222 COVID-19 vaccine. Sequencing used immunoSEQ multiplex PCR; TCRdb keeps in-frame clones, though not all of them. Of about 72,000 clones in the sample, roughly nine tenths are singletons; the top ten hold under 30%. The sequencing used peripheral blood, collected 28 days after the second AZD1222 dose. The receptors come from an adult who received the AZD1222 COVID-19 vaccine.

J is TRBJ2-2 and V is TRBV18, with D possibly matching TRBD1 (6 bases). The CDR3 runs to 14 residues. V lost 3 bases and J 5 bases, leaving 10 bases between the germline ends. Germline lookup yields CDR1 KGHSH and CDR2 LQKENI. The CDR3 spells CASSPGARTGELFF. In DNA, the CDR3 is TGTGCCAGCTCACCGGGGGCGAGGACCGGGGAGCTGTTTTTT.

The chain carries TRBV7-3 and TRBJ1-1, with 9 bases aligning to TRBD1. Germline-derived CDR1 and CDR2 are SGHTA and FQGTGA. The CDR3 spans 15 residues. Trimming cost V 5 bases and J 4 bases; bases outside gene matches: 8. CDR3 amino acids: CASSPTGTGTTEAFF. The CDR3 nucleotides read TGTGCCAGCAGCCCGACCGGGACAGGGACCACTGAAGCTTTCTTT.

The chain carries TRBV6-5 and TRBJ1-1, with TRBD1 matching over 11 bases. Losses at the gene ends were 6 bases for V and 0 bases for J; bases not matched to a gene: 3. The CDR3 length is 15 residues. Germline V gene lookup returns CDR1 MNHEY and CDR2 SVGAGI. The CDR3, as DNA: TGTGCCAGCAGCTGGACAGGGGGCCTGAACACTGAAGCTTTCTTT. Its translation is CASSWTGGLNTEAFF.

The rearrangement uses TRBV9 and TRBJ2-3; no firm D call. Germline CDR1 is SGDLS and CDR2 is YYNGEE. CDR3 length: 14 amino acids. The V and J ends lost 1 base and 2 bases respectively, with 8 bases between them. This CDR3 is CASSVMGPTDTQYF. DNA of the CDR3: TGTGCCAGCAGCGTAATGGGTCCCACAGATACGCAGTATTTT.

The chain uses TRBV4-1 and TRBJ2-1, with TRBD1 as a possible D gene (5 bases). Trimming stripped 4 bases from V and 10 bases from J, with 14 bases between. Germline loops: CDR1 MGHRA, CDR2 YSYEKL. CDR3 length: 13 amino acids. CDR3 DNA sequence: TGCGCCAGCAGCCTTAGCAGGGTTGAGGAGCAGTTCTTC. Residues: CASSLSRVEEQFF.

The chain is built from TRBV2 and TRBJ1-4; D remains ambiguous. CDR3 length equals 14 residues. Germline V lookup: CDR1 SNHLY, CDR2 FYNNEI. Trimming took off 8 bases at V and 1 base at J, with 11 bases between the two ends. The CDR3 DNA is TGTGCCAGCCTCGGGAGGCGAACTAATGAAAAACTGTTTTTT. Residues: CASLGRRTNEKLFF.

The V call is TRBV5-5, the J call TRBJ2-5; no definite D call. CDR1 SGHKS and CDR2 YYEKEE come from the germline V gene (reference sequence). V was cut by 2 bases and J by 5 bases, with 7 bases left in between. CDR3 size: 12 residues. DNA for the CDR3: TGTGCCAGCAGCTTCCTAAGGGAGACCCAGTACTTC. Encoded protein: CASSFLRETQYF.

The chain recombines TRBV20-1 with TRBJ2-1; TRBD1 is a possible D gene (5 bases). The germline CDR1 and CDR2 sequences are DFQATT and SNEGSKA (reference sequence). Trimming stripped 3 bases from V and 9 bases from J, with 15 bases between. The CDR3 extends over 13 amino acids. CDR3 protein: CSASRAGPGEQFF. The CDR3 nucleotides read TGCAGTGCTAGTAGGGCAGGGCCAGGTGAGCAGTTCTTC.

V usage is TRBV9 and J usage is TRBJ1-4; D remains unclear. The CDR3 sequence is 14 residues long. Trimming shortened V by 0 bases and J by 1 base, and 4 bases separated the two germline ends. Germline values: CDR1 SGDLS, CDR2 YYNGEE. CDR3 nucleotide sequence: TGTGCCAGCAGCGTAGCCCAAACTAATGAAAAACTGTTTTTT. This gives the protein CASSVAQTNEKLFF.

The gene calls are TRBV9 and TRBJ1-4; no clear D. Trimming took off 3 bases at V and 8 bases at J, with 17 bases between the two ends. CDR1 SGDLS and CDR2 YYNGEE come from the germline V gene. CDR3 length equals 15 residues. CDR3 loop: CASSGPFGDAEKLFF. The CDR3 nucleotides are TGTGCCAGCAGCGGCCCATTTGGTGATGCGGAAAAACTGTTTTTT.

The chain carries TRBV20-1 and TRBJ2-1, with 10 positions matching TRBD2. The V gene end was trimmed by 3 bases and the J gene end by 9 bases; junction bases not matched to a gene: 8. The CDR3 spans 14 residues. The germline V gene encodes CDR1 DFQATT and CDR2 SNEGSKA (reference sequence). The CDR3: CSASILAGVIEQFF. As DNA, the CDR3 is TGCAGTGCTAGTATCCTAGCGGGAGTAATTGAGCAGTTCTTC.

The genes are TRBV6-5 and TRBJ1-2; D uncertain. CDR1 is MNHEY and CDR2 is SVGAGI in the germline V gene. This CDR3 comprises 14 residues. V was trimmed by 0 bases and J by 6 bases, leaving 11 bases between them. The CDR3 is CASSYSRRWDGYTF. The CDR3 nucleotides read TGTGCCAGCAGTTACTCGAGAAGGTGGGATGGCTACACCTTC.

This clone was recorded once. CDR3 sequence reads: CASSPGGGNEQFF. As DNA, the CDR3 is TGTGCCAGCAGCCCCGGTGGGGGCAATGAGCAGTTCTTC. The chain couples TRBV7-9 to TRBJ2-1; either TRBD1 or TRBD2 may fit D (5 bases each). CDR1 is SEHNR, CDR2 FQNEAQ, per germline (reference sequence). The V and J ends lost 5 bases and 6 bases respectively, with 11 bases between them. This CDR3 spans 13 amino acids.

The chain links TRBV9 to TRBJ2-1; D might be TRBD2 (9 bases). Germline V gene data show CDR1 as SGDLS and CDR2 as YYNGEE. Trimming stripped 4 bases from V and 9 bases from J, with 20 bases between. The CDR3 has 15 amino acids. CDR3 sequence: CASSPLAGTGGEQFF. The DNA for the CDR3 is TGTGCCAGCAGCCCTCTAGCGGGAACAGGGGGTGAGCAGTTCTTC. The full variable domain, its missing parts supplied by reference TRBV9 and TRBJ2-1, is DSGVTQTPKHLITATGQRVTLRCSPRSGDLSVYWYQQSLDQGLQFLIQYYNGEERAKGNILERFSAQQFPDLHSELNLSSLELGDSALYFCASSPLAGTGGEQFFGPGTRLTVL.

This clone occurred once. Here the CDR3 reads CASSLIGGGQPQHF. The CDR3 bases are TGTGCCAGCAGTTTGATAGGGGGCGGGCAGCCCCAGCATTTT. The chain is built from TRBV27 and TRBJ1-5, with 7 positions matching TRBD1. V was clipped by 3 bases and J by 7 bases; unmatched bases: 6. The CDR3 contains 14 residues. CDR1 and CDR2 (germline): MNHEY, SMNVEV (reference sequence).

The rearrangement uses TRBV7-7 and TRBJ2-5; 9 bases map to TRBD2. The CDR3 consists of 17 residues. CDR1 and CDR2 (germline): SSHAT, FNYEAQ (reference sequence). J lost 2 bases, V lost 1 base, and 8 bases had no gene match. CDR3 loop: CASSLGGTAGGQETQYF. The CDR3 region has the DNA TGTGCCAGCAGCTTAGGGGGGACAGCGGGAGGACAAGAGACCCAGTACTTC.

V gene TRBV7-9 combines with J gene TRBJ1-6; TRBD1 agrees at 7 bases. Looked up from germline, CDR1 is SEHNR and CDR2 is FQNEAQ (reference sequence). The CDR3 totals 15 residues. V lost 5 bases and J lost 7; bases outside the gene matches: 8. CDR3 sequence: CASSPGTAKNSPLHF. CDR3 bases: TGTGCCAGCAGCCCTGGGACAGCTAAGAATTCACCCCTCCACTTT.

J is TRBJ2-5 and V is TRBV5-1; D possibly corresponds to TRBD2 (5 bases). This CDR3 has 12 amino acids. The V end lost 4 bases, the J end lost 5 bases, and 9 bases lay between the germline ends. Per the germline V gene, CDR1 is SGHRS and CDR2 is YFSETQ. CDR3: CASSPSGETQYF. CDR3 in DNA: TGCGCCAGCAGCCCCTCGGGGGAGACCCAGTACTTC.

CDR3 coding DNA: TGTGCCAGCAGCCCCGGGACTAGCGGCCTAGAGCAGTACTTC. It codes for CASSPGTSGLEQYF. The chain recombines TRBV11-2 with TRBJ2-7; 11 bases are shared with TRBD2. This CDR3 is built from 14 residues. The germline CDR1 and CDR2 sequences are SGHAT and FQNNGV. Germline trimming cut 5 bases from V and 7 bases from J; bases unmatched to any gene: 7.

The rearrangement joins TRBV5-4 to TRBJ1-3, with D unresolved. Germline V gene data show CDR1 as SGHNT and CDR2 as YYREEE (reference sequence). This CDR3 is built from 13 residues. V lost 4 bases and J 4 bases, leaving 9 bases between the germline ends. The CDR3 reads CASSLAPGNTIYF. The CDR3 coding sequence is TGTGCCAGCAGCCTGGCCCCCGGAAACACCATATATTTT.

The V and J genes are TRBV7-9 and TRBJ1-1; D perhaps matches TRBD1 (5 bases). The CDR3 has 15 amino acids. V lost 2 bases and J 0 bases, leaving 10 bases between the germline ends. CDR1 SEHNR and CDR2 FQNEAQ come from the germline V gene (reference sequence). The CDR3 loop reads CASSLNWGMNTEAFF. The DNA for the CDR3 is TGTGCCAGCAGCTTAAATTGGGGGATGAACACTGAAGCTTTCTTT.

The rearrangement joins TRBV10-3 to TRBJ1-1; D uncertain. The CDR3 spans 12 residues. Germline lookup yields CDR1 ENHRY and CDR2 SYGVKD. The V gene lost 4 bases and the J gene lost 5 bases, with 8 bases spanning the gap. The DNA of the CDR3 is TGTGCCATCAGTGCGGAAGGGACTGAAGCTTTCTTT. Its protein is CAISAEGTEAFF.

The CDR3 nucleotides are TGTGCCAGCAGCTGGCTGGGACAGGGGGTTAGTGGCTACACCTTC. Translating it yields CASSWLGQGVSGYTF. The rearrangement joins TRBV7-9 to TRBJ1-2, with 11 bases that match TRBD1. CDR1 and CDR2 (germline): SEHNR, FQNEAQ (reference sequence). The CDR3 consists of 15 residues. After removal of 4 bases from V and 7 bases from J, the junction contained 8 bases not matched to a gene.

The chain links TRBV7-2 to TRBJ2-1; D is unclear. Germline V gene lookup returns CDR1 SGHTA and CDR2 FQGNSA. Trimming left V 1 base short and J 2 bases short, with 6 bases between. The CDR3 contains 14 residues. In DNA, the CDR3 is TGTGCCAGCAGCTTAGAGCTCGCCTACAATGAGCAGTTCTTC. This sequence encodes CASSLELAYNEQFF.